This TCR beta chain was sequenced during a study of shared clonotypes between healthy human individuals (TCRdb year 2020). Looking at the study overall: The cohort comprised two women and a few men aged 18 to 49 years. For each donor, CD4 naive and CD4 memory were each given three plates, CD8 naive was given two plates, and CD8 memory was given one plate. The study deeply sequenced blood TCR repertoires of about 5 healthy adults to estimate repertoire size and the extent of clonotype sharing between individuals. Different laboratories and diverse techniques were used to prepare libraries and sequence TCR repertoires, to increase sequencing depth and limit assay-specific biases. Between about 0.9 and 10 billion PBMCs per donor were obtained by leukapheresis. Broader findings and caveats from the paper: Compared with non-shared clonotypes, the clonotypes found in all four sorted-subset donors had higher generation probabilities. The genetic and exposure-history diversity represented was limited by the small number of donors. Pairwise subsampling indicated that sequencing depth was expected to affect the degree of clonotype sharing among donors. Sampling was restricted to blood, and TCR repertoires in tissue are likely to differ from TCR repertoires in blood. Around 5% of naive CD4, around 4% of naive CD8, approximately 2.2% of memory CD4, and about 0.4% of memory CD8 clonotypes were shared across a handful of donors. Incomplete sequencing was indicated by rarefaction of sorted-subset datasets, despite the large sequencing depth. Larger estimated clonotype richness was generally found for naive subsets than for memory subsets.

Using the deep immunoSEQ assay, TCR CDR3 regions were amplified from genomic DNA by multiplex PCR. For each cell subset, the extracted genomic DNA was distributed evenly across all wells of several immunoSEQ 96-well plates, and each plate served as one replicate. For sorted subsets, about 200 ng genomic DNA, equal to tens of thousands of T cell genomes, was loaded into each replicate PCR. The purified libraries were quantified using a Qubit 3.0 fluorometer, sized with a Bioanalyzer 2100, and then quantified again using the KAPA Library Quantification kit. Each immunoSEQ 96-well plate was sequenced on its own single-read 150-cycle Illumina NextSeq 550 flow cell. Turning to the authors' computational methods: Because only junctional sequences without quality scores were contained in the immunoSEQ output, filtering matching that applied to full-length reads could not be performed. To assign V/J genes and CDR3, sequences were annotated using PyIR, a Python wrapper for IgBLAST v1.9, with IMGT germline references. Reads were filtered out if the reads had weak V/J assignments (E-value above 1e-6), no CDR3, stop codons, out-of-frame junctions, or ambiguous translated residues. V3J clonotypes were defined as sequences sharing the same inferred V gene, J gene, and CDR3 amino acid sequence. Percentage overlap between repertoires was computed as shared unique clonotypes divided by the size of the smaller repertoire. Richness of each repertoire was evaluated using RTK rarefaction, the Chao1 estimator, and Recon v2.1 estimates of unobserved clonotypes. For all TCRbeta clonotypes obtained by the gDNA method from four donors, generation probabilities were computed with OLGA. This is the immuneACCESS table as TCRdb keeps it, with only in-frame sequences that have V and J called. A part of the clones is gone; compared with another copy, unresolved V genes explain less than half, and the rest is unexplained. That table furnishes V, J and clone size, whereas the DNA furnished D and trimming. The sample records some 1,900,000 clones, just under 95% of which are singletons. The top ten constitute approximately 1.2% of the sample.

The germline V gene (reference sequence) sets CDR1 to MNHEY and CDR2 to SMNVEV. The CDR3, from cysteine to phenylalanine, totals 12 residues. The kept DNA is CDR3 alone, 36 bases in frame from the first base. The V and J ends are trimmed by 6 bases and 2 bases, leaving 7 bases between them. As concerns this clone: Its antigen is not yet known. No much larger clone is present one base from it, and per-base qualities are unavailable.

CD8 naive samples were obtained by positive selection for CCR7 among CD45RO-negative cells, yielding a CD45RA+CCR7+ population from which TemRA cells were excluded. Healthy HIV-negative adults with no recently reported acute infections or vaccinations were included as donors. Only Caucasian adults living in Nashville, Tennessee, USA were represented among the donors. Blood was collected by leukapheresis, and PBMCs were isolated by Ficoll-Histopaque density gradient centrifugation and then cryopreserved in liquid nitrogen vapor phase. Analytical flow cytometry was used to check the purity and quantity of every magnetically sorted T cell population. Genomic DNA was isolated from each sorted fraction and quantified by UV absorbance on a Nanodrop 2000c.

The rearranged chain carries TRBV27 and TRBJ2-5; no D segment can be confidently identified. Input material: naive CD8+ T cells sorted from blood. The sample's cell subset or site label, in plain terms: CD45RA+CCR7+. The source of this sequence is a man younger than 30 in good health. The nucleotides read TGTGCCAGCAGGTCTATGCAAGAGACCCAGTACTTC. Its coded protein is CASRSMQETQYF.